This T cell receptor beta chain derives from a study of T cells after posttransplantation cyclophosphamide. Overall study findings and caveats: Tissue-infiltrating T cells from skin or gut overlapped little with blood T cells.

A marrow graft followed busulfan-fludarabine conditioning, with cyclophosphamide on days +3 and +4. Sequencing used immunoSEQ multiplex PCR; TCRdb keeps in-frame clones, though not all of them. Observed in the sample are under 20,000 clones, none of them singletons. The germline V gene has CDR1 MNHEY and CDR2 SMNVEV (reference sequence). V was trimmed by 3 bases and J by 7 bases, leaving 6 bases between them. The CDR3 spans 12 residues. At least ten counts were recorded for this clone. Its target is not known. V gene TRBV27 combines with J gene TRBJ2-2; D unclear. The input for sequencing was PBMCs, taken after allogeneic stem cell transplant with posttransplant cyclophosphamide. The origin of this receptor is a female patient between 30 and 45 years old who received an allogeneic stem cell transplant from a related donor, was CMV-positive, and had no GVHD. The graft donor may be the source of some T cells. CDR3 nucleotides: TGTGCCAGCAGTTTGGTTAGCGGGGAGCTGTTTTTT. Translated: CASSLVSGELFF.